These 5 T cell receptor beta chains share one sample of origin, sequenced in a study of early T cells in non-severe SARS-CoV-2 infection. TCRdb processed the 5' RACE reads anew with MiXCR; each CDR3 protein has one entry. The data hold 45,000 to 65,000 distinct CDR3 sequences, with around 10% observed a single time. The sequenced material came from whole blood. The receptors originated from an adult who was a healthcare worker with PCR-confirmed SARS-CoV-2 infection or an uninfected control (not recorded which).

The rearrangement links TRBV7-8 to TRBJ2-7, with D possibly being TRBD2 (6 bases). This CDR3 has 15 amino acids. Trimming cost V 4 bases and J 3 bases, with 16 bases left between them. CDR1 SGHVS and CDR2 FQNEAQ come from the germline V gene. CDR3 in amino acids: CASSSRLGGSYEQYF. The CDR3 DNA follows: TGTGCCAGCAGCTCCAGGTTGGGGGGTAGCTACGAGCAGTACTTC.

This clonotype was counted ten times or more. V gene TRBV6-5 combines with J gene TRBJ1-1; 11 bases line up with TRBD1. CDR3 size: 16 residues. J gave up 5 bases and V 1 base, and 6 bases lay outside the gene matches. CDR1 MNHEY and CDR2 SVGAGI come from the germline V gene. The DNA of the CDR3 is TGTGCCAGCAGTTACTTCCTGGGGACAGGGGGAACTGAAGCTTTCTTT. Translation gives CASSYFLGTGGTEAFF.

This clonotype has at least ten counts. The chain carries TRBV4-3 and TRBJ2-3; no reliable D call. Germline V gene data show CDR1 as LGHNA and CDR2 as YSLEER. V was trimmed by 2 bases and J by 2 bases, leaving 14 bases between them. The CDR3 loop spans 16 amino acids. The CDR3 nucleotides are TGCGCCAGCAGCCAACGCGGACGGATATACACAGATACGCAGTATTTT. Translation gives CASSQRGRIYTDTQYF.

This clonotype showed up just a few times. The chain employs TRBV20-1 and TRBJ1-2; TRBD1 is a possible D gene (6 bases). V was clipped by 4 bases and J by 5 bases, with 8 bases between them. Germline V gives CDR1 DFQATT, CDR2 SNEGSKA (reference sequence). CDR3 length: 11 residues. The CDR3 reads CSAKGGYGYTF. The DNA for the CDR3 is TGCAGTGCTAAAGGGGGTTATGGCTACACCTTC.

V is TRBV7-8 and J is TRBJ2-2, with TRBD2 as a possible D gene (5 bases). CDR3 length: 15 amino acids. V was pared by 3 bases and J by 5 bases, with 13 bases between. Looked up from germline, CDR1 is SGHVS and CDR2 is FQNEAQ. CDR3 protein: CASSFLASRTGELFF. The CDR3 region has the DNA TGTGCCAGCAGCTTTTTGGCTAGCCGAACCGGGGAGCTGTTTTTT.